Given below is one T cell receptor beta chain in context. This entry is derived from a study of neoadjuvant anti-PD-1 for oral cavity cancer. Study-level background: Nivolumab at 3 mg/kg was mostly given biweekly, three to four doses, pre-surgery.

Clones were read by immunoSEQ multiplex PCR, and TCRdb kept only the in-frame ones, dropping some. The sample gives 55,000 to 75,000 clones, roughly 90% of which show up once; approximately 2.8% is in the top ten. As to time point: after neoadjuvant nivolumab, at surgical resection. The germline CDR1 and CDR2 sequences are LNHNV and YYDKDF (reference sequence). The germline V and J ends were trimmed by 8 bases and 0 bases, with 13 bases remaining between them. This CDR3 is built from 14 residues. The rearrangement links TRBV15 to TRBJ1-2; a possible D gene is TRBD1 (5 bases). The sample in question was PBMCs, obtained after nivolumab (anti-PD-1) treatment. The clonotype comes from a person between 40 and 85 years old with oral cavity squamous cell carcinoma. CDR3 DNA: TGTGCCACCTCCGCGGAGACAGCTAACTATGGCTACACCTTC. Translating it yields CATSAETANYGYTF.